The 8 T cell receptor beta chains presented below share a single source sample, sequenced in a study of T-cell reconstitution after alpha-beta-depleted transplantation in children. The authors prepared the TCRbeta library with unique molecular identifiers. TCRdb independently ran MiXCR on the PCR reads; one entry per CDR3 protein. The sample includes about 250,000 distinct CDR3 sequences, roughly a quarter of them seen just once. The sequencing used PBMCs, mostly from graft donor cells, collected 360 days after TCRalphabeta/CD19-depleted stem cell transplant. The receptors here all came from a female patient between 2 and 15 years old who had a stem cell transplant for congenital amegakaryocytic thrombocytopenia, so the T cells may come from the graft donor.

This clonotype turned up a few times. The chain uses TRBV9 and TRBJ1-5, with D unresolved. The germline V gene has CDR1 SGDLS and CDR2 YYNGEE. CDR3 length: 16 amino acids. V was pared by 4 bases and J by 0 bases, with 14 bases between. As DNA, the CDR3 is TGTGCCAGCAGCCCGAGACGACCTTATAGCAATCAGCCCCAGCATTTT. It specifies CASSPRRPYSNQPQHF.

The table lists this clonotype with a few counts. The gene calls are TRBV20-1 and TRBJ2-6; D uncertain. V dropped 0 bases and J dropped 0 bases, with 15 bases sitting between them. Germline CDR1 reads DFQATT; CDR2 reads SNEGSKA (reference sequence). The CDR3 spans 18 residues. CDR3 in DNA: TGCAGTGCTAGAGATTATCGATTACCGGCCTCTGGGGCCAACGTCCTGACTTTC. As protein: CSARDYRLPASGANVLTF.

This clonotype was detected only a few times. The chain recombines TRBV12-3 or TRBV12-4 with TRBJ2-1; possible D gene TRBD1, 6 bases. Trimming took 3 bases from V and 0 from J, leaving 9 bases between them. The CDR3 sequence is 15 residues long. Written as DNA, the CDR3 is TGTGCCAGCAGTTTGGCGGACAGCTCCTACAATGAGCAGTTCTTC. Amino acid sequence: CASSLADSSYNEQFF.

This chain joins TRBV6-4 and TRBJ1-6; no clear D gene. Germline values: CDR1 MRHNA, CDR2 SNTAGT. V lost 6 bases and J 7 bases, leaving 13 bases between the germline ends. The CDR3 is 14 amino acids. The chain's CDR3 is CASRQGLGNSPLHF. For the CDR3, the DNA is TGTGCCAGCAGACAAGGACTAGGGAATTCACCCCTCCACTTT.

This chain connects TRBV2 to TRBJ2-5; 8 bases agree with TRBD1. This CDR3 comprises 15 residues. The ends lost 6 bases at V and 2 bases at J; junction bases unmatched: 8. The V gene's germline CDR1 is SNHLY and CDR2 FYNNEI. Written as DNA, the CDR3 is TGTGCCAGCAGCCGGACAGGGCCCTTACAAGAGACCCAGTACTTC. Its translation is CASSRTGPLQETQYF.

As to this clonotype: A read error may be the cause here, since a much bigger clone is one base away. The V call is TRBV20-1, the J call TRBJ2-5; no firm D call. The CDR3 runs 10 residues. V lost 2 bases and J 3 bases, leaving 1 base between the germline ends. CDR1 and CDR2 (germline): DFQATT, SNEGSKA (reference sequence). The CDR3 bases are TGCAGTGCTAGAAAAGAGACCCAGTACTTC. This encodes CSARKETQYF.

This clonotype turned up a few times. The J gene is TRBJ2-1, the V gene TRBV19; D is unresolved. The V and J ends lost 6 bases and 10 bases respectively, with 10 bases between them. This CDR3 has 11 amino acids. Germline CDR1 reads LNHDA; CDR2 reads SQIVND (reference sequence). The CDR3 sequence is CASSLAAEQFF. Written as DNA, the CDR3 is TGTGCCAGTAGCCTCGCGGCAGAGCAGTTCTTC.

This chain joins TRBV7-9 and TRBJ1-4; D unresolved. Germline V gives CDR1 SEHNR, CDR2 FQNEAQ (reference sequence). The germline V and J ends were trimmed by 1 base and 5 bases, with 11 bases remaining between them. The CDR3 runs 15 residues. CDR3 residues: CASSLEPGINEKLFF. In DNA form, the CDR3 reads TGTGCCAGCAGCTTAGAGCCCGGGATCAATGAAAAACTGTTTTTT.